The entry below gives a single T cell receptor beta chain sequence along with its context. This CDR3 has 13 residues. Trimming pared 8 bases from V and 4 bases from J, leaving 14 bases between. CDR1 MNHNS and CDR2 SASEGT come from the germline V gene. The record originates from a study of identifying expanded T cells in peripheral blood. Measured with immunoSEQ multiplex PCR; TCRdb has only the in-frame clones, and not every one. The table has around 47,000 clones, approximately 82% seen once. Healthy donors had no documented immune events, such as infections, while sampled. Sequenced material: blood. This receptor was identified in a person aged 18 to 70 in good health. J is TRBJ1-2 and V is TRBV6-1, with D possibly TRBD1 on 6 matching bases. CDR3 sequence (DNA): TGTGCCAGCGGCTACGGGGGCAGCTATGGCTACACCTTC. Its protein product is CASGYGGSYGYTF.